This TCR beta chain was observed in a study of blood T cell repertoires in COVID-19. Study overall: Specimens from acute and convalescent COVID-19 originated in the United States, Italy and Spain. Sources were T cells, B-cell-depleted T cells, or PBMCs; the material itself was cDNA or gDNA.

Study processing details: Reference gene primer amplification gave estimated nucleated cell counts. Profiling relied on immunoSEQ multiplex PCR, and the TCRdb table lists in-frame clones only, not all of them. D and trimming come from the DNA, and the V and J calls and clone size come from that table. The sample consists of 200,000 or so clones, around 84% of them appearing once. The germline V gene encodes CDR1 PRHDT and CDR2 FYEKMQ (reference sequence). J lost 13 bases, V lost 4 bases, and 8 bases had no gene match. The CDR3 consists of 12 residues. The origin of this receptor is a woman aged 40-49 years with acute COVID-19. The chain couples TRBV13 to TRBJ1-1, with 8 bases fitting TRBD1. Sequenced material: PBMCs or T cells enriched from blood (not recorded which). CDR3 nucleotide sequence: TGTGCCAGCAGCTACTCCGGACAGGGTGGTTTCTTT. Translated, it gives CASSYSGQGGFF.